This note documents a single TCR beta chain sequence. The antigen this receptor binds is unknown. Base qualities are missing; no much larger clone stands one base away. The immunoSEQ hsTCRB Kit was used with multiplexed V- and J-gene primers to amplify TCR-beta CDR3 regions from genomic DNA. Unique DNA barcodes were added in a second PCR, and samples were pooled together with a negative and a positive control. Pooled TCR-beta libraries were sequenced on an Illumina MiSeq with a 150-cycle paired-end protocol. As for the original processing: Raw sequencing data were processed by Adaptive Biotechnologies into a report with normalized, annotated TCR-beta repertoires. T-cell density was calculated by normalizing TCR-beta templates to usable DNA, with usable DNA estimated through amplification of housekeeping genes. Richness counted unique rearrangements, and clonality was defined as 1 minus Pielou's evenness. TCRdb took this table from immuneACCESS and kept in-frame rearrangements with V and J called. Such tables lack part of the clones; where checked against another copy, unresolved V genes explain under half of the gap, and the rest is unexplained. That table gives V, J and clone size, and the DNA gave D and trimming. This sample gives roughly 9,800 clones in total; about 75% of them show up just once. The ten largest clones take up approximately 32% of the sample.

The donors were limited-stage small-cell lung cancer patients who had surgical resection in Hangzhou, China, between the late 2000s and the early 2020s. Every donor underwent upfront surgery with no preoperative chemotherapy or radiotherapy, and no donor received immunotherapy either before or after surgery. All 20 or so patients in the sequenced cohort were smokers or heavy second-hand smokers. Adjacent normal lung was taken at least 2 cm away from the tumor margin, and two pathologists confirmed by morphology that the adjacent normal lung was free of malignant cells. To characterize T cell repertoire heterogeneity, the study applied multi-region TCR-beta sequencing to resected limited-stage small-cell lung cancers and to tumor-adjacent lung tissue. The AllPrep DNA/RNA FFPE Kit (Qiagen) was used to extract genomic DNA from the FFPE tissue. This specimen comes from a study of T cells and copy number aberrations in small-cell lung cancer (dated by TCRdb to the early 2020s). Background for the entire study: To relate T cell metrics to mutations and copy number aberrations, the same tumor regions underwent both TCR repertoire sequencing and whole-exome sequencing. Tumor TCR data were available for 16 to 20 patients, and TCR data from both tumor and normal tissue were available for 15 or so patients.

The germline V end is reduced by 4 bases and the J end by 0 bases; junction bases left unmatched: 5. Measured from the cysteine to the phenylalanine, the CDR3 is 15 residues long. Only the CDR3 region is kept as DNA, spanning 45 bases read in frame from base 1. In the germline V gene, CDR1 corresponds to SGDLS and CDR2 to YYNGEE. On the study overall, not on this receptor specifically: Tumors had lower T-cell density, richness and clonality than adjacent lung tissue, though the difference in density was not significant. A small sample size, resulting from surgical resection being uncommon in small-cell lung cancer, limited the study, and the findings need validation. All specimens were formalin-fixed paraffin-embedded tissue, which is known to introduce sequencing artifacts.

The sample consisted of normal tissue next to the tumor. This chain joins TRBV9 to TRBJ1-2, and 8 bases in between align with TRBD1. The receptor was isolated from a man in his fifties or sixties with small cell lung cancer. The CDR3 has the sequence CASSPQGQANYGYTF. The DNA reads TGTGCCAGCAGCCCACAGGGACAGGCTAACTATGGCTACACCTTC.